The sample holds a few counts of the clone carrying this TCR beta chain. Its cognate antigen is unknown. The CDR3 has 13 amino acids. The germline V gene has CDR1 LNHDA and CDR2 SQIVND (reference sequence). Alongside a J-beta primer mix, a sample-barcoded 5' primer served in a second PCR lasting 7 to 11 cycles. Each sample yielded at least 2.5 million CDR3-containing paired-end reads. Each CDR3 protein gets one entry after TCRdb re-called the 5' RACE reads with MiXCR. The table shows more than 1.4 million distinct CDR3 sequences, with 42% occurring only once. This entry belongs to a study of blood T cells in healthy people across ages. Study overall: The capture of about one barcoded beta molecule per two T cells was achieved by template switching.

Study-wide findings and caveats: The recorded TCR beta diversity per million T cells decreased in a roughly linear manner with age. Diversity was higher, and naive CD4+ cells more numerous, in long-lived donors than in aged donors.

The source is a woman aged 18-29 years in good health. Sequenced: blood. The chain recombines TRBV19 with TRBJ2-4; possible D gene TRBD1, 5 bases. The J call may be wrong; the DNA end is better matched by TRBJ2-7. CDR3 sequence (DNA): TGTGCCAGTAGTTTCTGGGGCGCCTACGAGCAGTACTTC. Translation gives CASSFWGAYEQYF.